This TCR beta chain was sequenced for a study of blood T cell repertoires in COVID-19. CDR1 and CDR2 from the germline V gene are SGHRS and YFSETQ. V was pared by 5 bases and J by 6 bases, with 20 bases between. The CDR3 sequence is 16 residues long. Participants spanned ages about 18 to 95 years and resided in over 20 US areas. Cohorts were based on clinical histories the participants reported. Two negative PCRs, clearance, or symptom resolution characterized the recovered Cohort 3 donors. Authors' data handling: Reference gene primer amplification yielded estimated nucleated cell counts. Method: immunoSEQ multiplex PCR; TCRdb's copy keeps in-frame clones and lacks some. That table is the source of V, J and clone size, and D and trimming were worked out from the DNA. The profile shows fewer than 300,000 clones, around nine tenths of them singletons.

The chain has TRBV5-1 and TRBJ2-2; D unclear. What was sequenced was PBMCs or T cells enriched from blood (not recorded which). This TCR was sampled from a young woman who had recovered from COVID-19. The DNA for the CDR3 is TGCGCCAGCAGAGAGCAACACTCTACCGCGGCCGGGGAGCTGTTTTTT. Protein sequence: CASREQHSTAAGELFF.